What follows is one TCR beta chain and its context. Its cognate antigen is unknown. The study made its TCR cDNA through 5'RACE template switching. That step introduced a universal primer site along with UMIs. TCRdb ran MiXCR on the 5' RACE reads and lists one entry per CDR3 protein. The table has some 120,000 distinct CDR3 sequences, approximately 8.4% seen once. Trimming pared 0 bases from V and 3 bases from J, leaving 8 bases between. Germline CDR1 is SGHTA and CDR2 is FQGTGA. This CDR3 contains 14 residues. The sample belongs to a study of T cells after yellow fever vaccination. Whole-study context: Those fractions that held only low numbers of cells were prepared using the SMART-Seq v4 Ultra Low Input RNA kit. Overall study findings and caveats: Most clones from primary vaccination resurfaced after the booster (approximately 95% CD4, around 91% CD8). In FACS-sorted repertoires, abundant clonotypes from the bulk population could appear as contaminants.

The specimen was CD8+ T cells sorted from PBMCs, collected on the day of the yellow fever booster vaccination. This clonotype was obtained from a man aged 18 to 29 who received the YFV17D yellow fever vaccine. The chain is built from TRBV7-3 and TRBJ2-5; maybe TRBD2 (6 bases). The CDR3 sequence: CASSLTGGEETQYF. In nucleotides, the CDR3 is TGTGCCAGCAGCTTAACAGGCGGGGAAGAGACCCAGTACTTC.